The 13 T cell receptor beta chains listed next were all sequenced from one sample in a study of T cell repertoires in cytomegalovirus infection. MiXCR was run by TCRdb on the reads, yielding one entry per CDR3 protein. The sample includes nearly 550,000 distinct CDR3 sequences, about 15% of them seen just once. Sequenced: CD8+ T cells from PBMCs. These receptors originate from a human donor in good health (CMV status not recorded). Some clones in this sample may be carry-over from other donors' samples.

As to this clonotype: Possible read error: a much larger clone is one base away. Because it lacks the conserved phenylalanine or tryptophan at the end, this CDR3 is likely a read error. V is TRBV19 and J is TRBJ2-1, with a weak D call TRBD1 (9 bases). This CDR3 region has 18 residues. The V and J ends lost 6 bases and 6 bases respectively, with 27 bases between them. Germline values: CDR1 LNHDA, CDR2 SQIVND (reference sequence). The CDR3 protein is CASRSRRLARQGGNEQFL. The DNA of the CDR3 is TGTGCCAGTAGATCCCGGAGACTAGCGAGACAGGGGGGCAATGAGCAGTTCTTA.

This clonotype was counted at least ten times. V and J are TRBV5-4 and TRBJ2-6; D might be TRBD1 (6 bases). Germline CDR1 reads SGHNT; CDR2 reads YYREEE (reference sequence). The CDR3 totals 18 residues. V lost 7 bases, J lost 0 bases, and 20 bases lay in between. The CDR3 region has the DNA TGTGCCAGCGGCCAAAGCTTGGCCAGGGGCTCTGGGGCCAACGTCCTGACTTTC. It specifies CASGQSLARGSGANVLTF.

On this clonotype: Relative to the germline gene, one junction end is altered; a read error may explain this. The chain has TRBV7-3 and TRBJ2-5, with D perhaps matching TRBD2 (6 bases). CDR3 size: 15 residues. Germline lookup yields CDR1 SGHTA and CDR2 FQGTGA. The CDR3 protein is CASSLVEGAVETQNF. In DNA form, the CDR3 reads TGTGCCAGCAGCTTAGTGGAGGGAGCGGTGGAGACCCAGAACTTC.

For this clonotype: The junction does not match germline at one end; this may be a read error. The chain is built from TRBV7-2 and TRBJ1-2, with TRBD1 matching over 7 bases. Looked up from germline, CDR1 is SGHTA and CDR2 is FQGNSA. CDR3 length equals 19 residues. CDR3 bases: TGTGCCAGAAGCTTAGGGTACTTCACTCCGACAGGGTTGGGTAGTGGCTACACCTTC. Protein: CARSLGYFTPTGLGSGYTF.

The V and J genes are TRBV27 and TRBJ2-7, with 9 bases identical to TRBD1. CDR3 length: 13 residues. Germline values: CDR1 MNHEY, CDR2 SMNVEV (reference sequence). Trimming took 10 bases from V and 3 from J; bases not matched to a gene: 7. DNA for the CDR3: TGTGCCACCGGGACAGGGCGAATCTACGAGCAGTACTTC. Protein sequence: CATGTGRIYEQYF.

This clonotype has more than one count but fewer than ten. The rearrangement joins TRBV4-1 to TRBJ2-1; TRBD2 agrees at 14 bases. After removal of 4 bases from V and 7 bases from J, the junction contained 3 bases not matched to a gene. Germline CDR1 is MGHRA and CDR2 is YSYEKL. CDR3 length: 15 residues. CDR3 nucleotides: TGCGCCAGCAGCCCGGGACTAGCGGGAGCTAATGAGCAGTTCTTC. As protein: CASSPGLAGANEQFF.

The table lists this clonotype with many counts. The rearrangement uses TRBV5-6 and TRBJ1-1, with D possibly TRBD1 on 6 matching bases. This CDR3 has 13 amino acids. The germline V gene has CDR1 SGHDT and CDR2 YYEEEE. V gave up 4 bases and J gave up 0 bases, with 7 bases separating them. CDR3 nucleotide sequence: TGTGCCAGCAGCGGGGGGCTGAACACTGAAGCTTTCTTT. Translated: CASSGGLNTEAFF.

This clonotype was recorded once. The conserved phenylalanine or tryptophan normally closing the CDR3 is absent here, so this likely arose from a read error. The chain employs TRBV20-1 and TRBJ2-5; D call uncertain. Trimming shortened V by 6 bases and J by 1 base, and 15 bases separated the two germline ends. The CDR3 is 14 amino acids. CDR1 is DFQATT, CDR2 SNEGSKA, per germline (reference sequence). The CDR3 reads CSAKGMSVQETQYL. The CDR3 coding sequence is TGCAGTGCCAAGGGAATGTCGGTCCAAGAGACCCAGTACTTA.

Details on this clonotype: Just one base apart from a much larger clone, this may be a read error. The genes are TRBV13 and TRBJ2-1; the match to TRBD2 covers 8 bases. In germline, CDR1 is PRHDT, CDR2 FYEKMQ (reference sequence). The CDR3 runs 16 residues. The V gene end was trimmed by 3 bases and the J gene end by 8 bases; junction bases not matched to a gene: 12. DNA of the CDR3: TGTGCCAGCAGCTTCGTCACTGGCGGGGGGCAGGATGAGCAGTTCTTC. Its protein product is CASSFVTGGGQDEQFF.

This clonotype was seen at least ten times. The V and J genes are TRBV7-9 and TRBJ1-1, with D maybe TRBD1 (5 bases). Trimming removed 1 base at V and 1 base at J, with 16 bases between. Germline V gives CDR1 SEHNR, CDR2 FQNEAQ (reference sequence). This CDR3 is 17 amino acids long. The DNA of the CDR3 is TGTGCCAGCAGCTTAGGCGGGCTGGGCAGGGAGAACACTGAAGCTTTCTTT. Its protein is CASSLGGLGRENTEAFF.

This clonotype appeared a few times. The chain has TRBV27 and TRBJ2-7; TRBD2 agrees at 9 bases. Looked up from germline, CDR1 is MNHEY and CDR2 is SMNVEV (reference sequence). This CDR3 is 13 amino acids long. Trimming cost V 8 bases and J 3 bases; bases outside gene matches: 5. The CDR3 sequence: CASGAGGYYEQYF. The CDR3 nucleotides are TGTGCCAGCGGGGCGGGGGGGTACTACGAGCAGTACTTC.

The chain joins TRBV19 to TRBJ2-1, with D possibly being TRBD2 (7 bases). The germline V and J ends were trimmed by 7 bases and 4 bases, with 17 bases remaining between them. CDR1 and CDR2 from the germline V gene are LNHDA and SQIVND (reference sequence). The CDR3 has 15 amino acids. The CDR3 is CASMMAGARYNEQFF. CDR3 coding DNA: TGTGCCAGTATGATGGCGGGGGCGAGGTACAATGAGCAGTTCTTC.

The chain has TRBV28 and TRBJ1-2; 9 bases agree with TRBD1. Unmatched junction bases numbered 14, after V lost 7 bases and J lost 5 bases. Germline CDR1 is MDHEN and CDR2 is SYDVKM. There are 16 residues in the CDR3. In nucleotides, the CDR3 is TGTGCCAGCACCATCAGTCTCGGGACAGGGCGGTATGGCTACACCTTC. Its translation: CASTISLGTGRYGYTF.